The 6 T cell receptor beta chains below all came from one sample that was sequenced in a study of cytomegalovirus exposure and HLA in healthy donors. PCR employed 60 Vbeta and 13 Jbeta primers. The protocol was immunoSEQ multiplex PCR, while the TCRdb copy is restricted to in-frame clones and leaves out a portion. This table holds 95,000 to 110,000 clones, around 82% found once. Material: PBMCs. These receptors were taken from a woman younger than 30 in good health and CMV-seropositive.

This clone was recorded a few times. This chain joins TRBV2 and TRBJ1-1, with D unclear. CDR1 and CDR2 from the germline V gene are SNHLY and FYNNEI. The V end was cut by 1 base, the J end by 1 base, with 7 bases between. This CDR3 is 14 amino acids long. Here the CDR3 reads CASSEVVSNTEAFF. The CDR3 DNA is TGTGCCAGCAGTGAAGTAGTTTCGAACACTGAAGCTTTCTTT.

The V and J genes are TRBV5-4 and TRBJ2-7; D might be TRBD1 (5 bases). The CDR3 has 16 residues. V gave up 3 bases and J gave up 3 bases, with 19 bases separating them. Per the germline V gene, CDR1 is SGHNT and CDR2 is YYREEE (reference sequence). DNA for the CDR3: TGTGCCAGCAGCTCGCAGGGTCCGGTCGACGGCTACGAGCAGTACTTC. Its translation: CASSSQGPVDGYEQYF.

This sequence joins TRBV11-2 and TRBJ1-1; D unclear. The CDR3 totals 13 residues. Germline CDR1 SGHAT, CDR2 FQNNGV. Trimming stripped 7 bases from V and 0 bases from J, with 9 bases between. CDR3 loop: CASTVSMNTEAFF. The CDR3 nucleotides read TGTGCCAGCACGGTTTCGATGAACACTGAAGCTTTCTTT.

Notes on this clone: The sample contains more than one DNA sequence encoding this CDR3. The chain is built from TRBV27 and TRBJ1-5; D is perhaps TRBD1 (5 bases). V dropped 0 bases and J dropped 5 bases, with 11 bases sitting between them. In germline, CDR1 is MNHEY, CDR2 SMNVEV (reference sequence). This CDR3 has 15 amino acids. CDR3 in amino acids: CASSLSTGGDQPQHF. The CDR3 bases are TGTGCCAGCAGTTTATCGACGGGGGGAGATCAGCCCCAGCATTTT.

This chain links TRBV7-8 with TRBJ1-1; no definite D call. V lost 5 bases and J lost 3, with 13 bases in between. The CDR3 covers 14 residues. Germline V gives CDR1 SGHVS, CDR2 FQNEAQ. The CDR3, as DNA: TGTGCCAGCAGCGCCGCTGAGTTCTACACTGAAGCTTTCTTT. Its translation is CASSAAEFYTEAFF.

The J gene is TRBJ1-1, the V gene TRBV4-1, with D maybe TRBD1 (5 bases). Germline V gene lookup returns CDR1 MGHRA and CDR2 YSYEKL. Trimming shortened V by 3 bases and J by 0 bases, and 11 bases separated the two germline ends. CDR3 length equals 15 residues. Here the CDR3 reads CASSQATGMNTEAFF. The CDR3 nucleotides read TGCGCCAGCAGCCAGGCCACAGGCATGAACACTGAAGCTTTCTTT.